This is a list of T cell receptor beta chains from one sample in a study of vaccination and CD4 T cells after COVID-19. MiXCR, run by TCRdb on the PCR reads, gives a single entry per CDR3 protein. The sample records 15,000 to 25,000 distinct CDR3 sequences, approximately 39% being singletons. Antigens of these TCRs are unknown. Input material: cultured CD4+ T cells from blood. The origin of the receptors is a human donor with COVID-19. The CDR3 runs from the conserved cysteine through the conserved F or W. The D gene is left open where the match is weak.

V gene: TRBV7-3; D gene: -; J gene: TRBJ2-1; CDR3 protein: CASSLQSGIHNEQFF
V gene: TRBV6-1; D gene: -; J gene: TRBJ1-4; CDR3 protein: CASTLPAGANEKLFF
V gene: TRBV20-1; D gene: TRBD1; J gene: TRBJ2-5; CDR3 protein: CSARDVRDRVSQETQYF
V gene: TRBV20-1; D gene: TRBD1; J gene: TRBJ1-6; CDR3 protein: CSAPDRGTDSPLHF
V gene: TRBV19; D gene: -; J gene: TRBJ2-7; CDR3 protein: CASRPQGRASGEQYF
V gene: TRBV12-3/TRBV12-4; D gene: TRBD1; J gene: TRBJ1-5; CDR3 protein: CAIGQGARQPQHF
V gene: TRBV11-1; D gene: -; J gene: TRBJ2-7; CDR3 protein: CASSFNIRGNSYEQYF
V gene: TRBV6-2/TRBV6-3; D gene: -; J gene: TRBJ2-5; CDR3 protein: CASSSYLDPSETQYF
V gene: TRBV11-2; D gene: TRBD1; J gene: TRBJ1-2; CDR3 protein: CASSLDTGGYGYTF
V gene: TRBV7-9; D gene: -; J gene: TRBJ1-2; CDR3 protein: CASSALPGGIGGYTF
V gene: TRBV20-1; D gene: -; J gene: TRBJ2-5; CDR3 protein: CSARVQGETQYF
V gene: TRBV25-1; D gene: TRBD1; J gene: TRBJ1-1; CDR3 protein: CASRKQGTVAEAFF
V gene: TRBV19; D gene: TRBD1; J gene: TRBJ2-7; CDR3 protein: CASSIGQGANLPFEQYF
V gene: TRBV29-1; D gene: -; J gene: TRBJ1-1; CDR3 protein: CSVERTGVNTEAFF
V gene: TRBV27; D gene: TRBD1; J gene: TRBJ2-1; CDR3 protein: CASSLSGGRQGRSEQFF
V gene: TRBV30; D gene: -; J gene: TRBJ1-1; CDR3 protein: CAGRTGNTEAFF
V gene: TRBV20-1; D gene: TRBD2; J gene: TRBJ2-3; CDR3 protein: CSAQRTSGGAGDTQYF
V gene: TRBV18; D gene: -; J gene: TRBJ1-1; CDR3 protein: CASSPSGGHTEAFF